This T cell receptor beta chain was observed in a study of T cells after yellow fever vaccination. Study-wide results and limits: FACS-sorted repertoires could harbor abundant contaminating bulk-population clonotypes. Weaker overall was a secondary response that nonetheless peaked faster, on day 5 versus 15.

One entry per CDR3 protein results from TCRdb running MiXCR on the 5' RACE reads. The repertoire has some 68,000 distinct CDR3 sequences, approximately 6.1% of them found once; the top ten carry around a third. This clonotype was observed many times. Its antigen is unknown. V trimming: 6 bases; J trimming: 6 bases; junction bases outside the gene matches: 8. The CDR3 length is 14 residues. Sequences were derived from CD8+ T cells sorted from PBMCs, sampled around 45 days after the first yellow fever vaccination. The source of this sequence is a man aged 18 to 35 who received the YFV17D yellow fever vaccine. The V gene is TRBV12-3 or TRBV12-4, the J gene TRBJ1-5; 7 bases agree with TRBD1. CDR3 residues: CASSSTGVTQPQHF. In DNA form, the CDR3 reads TGTGCCAGCAGCAGTACAGGGGTGACTCAGCCCCAGCATTTT.